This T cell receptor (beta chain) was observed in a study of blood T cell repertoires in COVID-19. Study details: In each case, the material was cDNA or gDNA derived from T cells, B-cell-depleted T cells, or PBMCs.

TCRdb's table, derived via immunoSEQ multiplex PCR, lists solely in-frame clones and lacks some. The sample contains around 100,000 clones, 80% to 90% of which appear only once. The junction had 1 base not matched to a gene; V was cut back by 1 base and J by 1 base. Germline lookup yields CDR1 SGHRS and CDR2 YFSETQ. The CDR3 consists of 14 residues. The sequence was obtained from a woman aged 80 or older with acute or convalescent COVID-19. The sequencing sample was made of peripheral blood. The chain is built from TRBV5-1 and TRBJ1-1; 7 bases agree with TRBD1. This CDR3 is CASSLTGENTEAFF. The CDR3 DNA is TGCGCCAGCAGCTTGACAGGGGAGAACACTGAAGCTTTCTTT.